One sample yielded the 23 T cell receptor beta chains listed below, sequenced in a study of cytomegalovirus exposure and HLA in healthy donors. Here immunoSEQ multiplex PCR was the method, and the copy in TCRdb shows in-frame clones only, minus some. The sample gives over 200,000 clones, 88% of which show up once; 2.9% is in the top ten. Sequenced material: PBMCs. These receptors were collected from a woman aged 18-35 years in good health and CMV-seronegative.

The DNA of the CDR3 is TGTGCCTGGAGGGCGGGACTAGCCCGGGGCGAGCAGTACTTC. It codes for CAWRAGLARGEQYF. The rearrangement joins TRBV30 to TRBJ2-7, with TRBD2 identical over 9 bases. The CDR3 spans 14 residues. Germline trimming cut 3 bases from V and 6 bases from J; bases unmatched to any gene: 9. From germline, CDR1 is GTSNPN and CDR2 SVGIG (reference sequence). The variable domain in full, with the rest retrieved from reference TRBV30 and TRBJ2-7, is SQTIHQWPATLVQPVGSPLSLECTVEGTSNPNLYWYRQAAGRGLQLLFYSVGIGQISSEVPQNLSASRPQDRQFILSSKKLLLSDSGFYLCAWRAGLARGEQYFGPGTRLTVT.

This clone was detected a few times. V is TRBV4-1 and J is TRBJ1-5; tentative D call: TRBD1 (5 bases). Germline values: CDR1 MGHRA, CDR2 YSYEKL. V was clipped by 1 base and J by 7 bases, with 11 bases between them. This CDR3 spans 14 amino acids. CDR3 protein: CASSQGGTGQPQHF. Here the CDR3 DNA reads TGCGCCAGCAGCCAAGGGGGCACGGGCCAGCCCCAGCATTTT.

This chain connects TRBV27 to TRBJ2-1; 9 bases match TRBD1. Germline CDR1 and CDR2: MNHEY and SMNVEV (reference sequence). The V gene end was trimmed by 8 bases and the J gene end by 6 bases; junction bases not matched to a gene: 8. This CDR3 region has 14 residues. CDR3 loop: CASSYRGHINEQFF. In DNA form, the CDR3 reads TGTGCCAGCTCCTACAGGGGGCATATCAATGAGCAGTTCTTC.

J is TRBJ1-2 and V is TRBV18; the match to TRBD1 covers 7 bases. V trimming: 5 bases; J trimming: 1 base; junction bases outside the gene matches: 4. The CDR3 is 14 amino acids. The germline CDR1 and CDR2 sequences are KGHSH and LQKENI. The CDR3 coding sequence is TGTGCCAGCTCAGGGGGACAGCATAACTATGGCTACACCTTC. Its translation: CASSGGQHNYGYTF.

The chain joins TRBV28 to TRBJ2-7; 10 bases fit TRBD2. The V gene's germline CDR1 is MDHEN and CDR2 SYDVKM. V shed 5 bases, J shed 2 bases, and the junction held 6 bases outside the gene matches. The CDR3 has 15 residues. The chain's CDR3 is CASSVRLAGAYEQYF. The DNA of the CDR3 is TGTGCCAGCAGTGTCAGACTAGCGGGCGCCTACGAGCAGTACTTC.

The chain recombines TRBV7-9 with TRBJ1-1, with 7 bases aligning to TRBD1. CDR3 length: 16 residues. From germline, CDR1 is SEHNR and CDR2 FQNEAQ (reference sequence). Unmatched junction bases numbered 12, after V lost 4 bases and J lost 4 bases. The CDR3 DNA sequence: TGTGCCAGCAGCTCAGCGACAGGGTATGTTATCACTGAAGCTTTCTTT. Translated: CASSSATGYVITEAFF.

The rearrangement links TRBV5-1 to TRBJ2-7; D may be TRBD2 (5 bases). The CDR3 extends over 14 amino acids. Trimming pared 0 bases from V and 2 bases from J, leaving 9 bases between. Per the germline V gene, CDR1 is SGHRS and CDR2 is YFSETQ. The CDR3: CASSLEWGAYEQYF. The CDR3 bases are TGCGCCAGCAGCTTGGAGTGGGGAGCCTACGAGCAGTACTTC.

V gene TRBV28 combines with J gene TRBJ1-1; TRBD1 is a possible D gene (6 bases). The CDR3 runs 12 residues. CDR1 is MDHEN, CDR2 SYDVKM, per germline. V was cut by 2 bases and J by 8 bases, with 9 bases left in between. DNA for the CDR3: TGTGCCAGCAGTTTAAGCAGGGGCGAAGCTTTCTTT. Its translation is CASSLSRGEAFF.

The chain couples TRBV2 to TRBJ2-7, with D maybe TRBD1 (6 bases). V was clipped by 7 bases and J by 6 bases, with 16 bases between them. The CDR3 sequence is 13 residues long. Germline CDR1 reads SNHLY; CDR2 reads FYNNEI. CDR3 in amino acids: CASTMTGDREQYF. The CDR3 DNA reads TGTGCCAGCACGATGACAGGAGATCGCGAGCAGTACTTC.

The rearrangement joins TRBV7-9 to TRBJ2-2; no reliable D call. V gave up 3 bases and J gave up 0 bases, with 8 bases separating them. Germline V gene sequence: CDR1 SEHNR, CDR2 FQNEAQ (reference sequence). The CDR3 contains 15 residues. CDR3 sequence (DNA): TGTGCCAGCAGCTTGGGCAGCCCGAACACCGGGGAGCTGTTTTTT. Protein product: CASSLGSPNTGELFF.

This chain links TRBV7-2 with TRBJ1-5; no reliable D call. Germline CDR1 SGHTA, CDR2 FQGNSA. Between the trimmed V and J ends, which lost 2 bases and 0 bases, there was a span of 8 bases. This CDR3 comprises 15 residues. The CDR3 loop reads CASSLKPASNQPQHF. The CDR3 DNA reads TGTGCCAGCAGCTTAAAGCCCGCTAGCAATCAGCCCCAGCATTTT.

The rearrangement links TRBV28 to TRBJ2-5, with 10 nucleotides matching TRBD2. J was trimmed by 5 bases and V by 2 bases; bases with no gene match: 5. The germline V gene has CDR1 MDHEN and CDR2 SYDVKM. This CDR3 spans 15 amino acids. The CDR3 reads CASSLSGRARETQYF. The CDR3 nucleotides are TGTGCCAGCAGTTTAAGCGGGAGGGCCCGGGAGACCCAGTACTTC.

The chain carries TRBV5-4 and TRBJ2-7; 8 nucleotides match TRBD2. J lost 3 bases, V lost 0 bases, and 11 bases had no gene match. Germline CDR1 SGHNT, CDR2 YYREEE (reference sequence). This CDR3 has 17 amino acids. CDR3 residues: CASSLASGPSLIYEQYF. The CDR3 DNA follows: TGTGCCAGCAGCTTGGCTAGCGGGCCCTCCTTAATCTACGAGCAGTACTTC.

The CDR3 spells CASSETGQGGTDTQYF. The CDR3 region has the DNA TGTGCCAGCAGTGAGACAGGACAGGGTGGTACAGATACGCAGTATTTT. The chain couples TRBV25-1 to TRBJ2-3; 8 positions match TRBD1. This CDR3 region has 16 residues. V lost 3 bases and J lost 3; bases outside the gene matches: 8. Germline V gene lookup returns CDR1 MGHDK and CDR2 SYGVNS.

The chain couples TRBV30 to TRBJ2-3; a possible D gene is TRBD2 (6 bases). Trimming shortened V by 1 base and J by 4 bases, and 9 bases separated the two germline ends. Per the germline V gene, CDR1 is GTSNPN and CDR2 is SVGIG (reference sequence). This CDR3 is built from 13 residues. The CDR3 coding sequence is TGTGCCTGGAGTGGTGGGAGGTCAGATACGCAGTATTTT. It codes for CAWSGGRSDTQYF.

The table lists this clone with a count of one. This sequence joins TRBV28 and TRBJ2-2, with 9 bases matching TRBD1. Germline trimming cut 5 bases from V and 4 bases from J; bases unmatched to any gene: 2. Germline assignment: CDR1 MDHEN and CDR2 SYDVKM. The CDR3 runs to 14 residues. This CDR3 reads CASSMDRGTGELFF. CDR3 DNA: TGTGCCAGCAGTATGGACAGGGGCACCGGGGAGCTGTTTTTT.

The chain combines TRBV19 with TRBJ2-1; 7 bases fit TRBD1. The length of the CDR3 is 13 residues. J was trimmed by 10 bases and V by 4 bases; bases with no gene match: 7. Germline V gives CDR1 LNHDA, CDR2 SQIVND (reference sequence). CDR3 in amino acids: CASSTGTVREQFF. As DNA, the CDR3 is TGTGCCAGTAGTACAGGGACAGTGCGAGAGCAGTTCTTC.

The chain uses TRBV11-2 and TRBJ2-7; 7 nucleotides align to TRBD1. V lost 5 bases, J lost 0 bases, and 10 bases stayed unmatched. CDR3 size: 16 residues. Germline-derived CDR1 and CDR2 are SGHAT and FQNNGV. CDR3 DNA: TGTGCCAGCAGCCCATTGGCCCGACAGGGCTCCTACGAGCAGTACTTC. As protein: CASSPLARQGSYEQYF.

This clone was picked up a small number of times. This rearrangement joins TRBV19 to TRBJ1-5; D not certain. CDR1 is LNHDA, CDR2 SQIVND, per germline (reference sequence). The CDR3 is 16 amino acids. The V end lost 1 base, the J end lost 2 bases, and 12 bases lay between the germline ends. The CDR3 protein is CASSIVGGSGNQPQHF. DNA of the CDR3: TGTGCCAGTAGTATAGTAGGCGGGTCGGGCAATCAGCCCCAGCATTTT.

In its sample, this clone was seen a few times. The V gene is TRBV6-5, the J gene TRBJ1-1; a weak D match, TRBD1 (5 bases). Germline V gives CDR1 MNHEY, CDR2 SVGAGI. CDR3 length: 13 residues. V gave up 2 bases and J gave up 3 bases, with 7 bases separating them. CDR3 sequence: CASSYRGDTEAFF. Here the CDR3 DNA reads TGTGCCAGCAGTTACCGGGGGGACACTGAAGCTTTCTTT.

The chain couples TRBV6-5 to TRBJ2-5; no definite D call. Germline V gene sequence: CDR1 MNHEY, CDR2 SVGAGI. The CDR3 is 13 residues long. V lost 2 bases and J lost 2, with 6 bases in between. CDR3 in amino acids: CASSYTRQETQYF. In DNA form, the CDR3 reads TGTGCCAGCAGTTACACGAGACAAGAGACCCAGTACTTC.

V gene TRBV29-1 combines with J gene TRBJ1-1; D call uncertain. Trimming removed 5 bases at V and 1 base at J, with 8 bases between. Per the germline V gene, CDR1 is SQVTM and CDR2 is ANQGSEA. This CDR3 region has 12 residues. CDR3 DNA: TGCAGCGTTCTGCTATCGAACACTGAAGCTTTCTTT. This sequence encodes CSVLLSNTEAFF.

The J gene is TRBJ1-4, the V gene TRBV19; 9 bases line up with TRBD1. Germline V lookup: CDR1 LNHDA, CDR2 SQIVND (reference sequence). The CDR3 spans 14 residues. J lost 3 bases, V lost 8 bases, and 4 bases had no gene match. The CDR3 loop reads CASPGQGANEKLFF. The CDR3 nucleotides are TGTGCCAGTCCGGGACAGGGAGCTAATGAAAAACTGTTTTTT.